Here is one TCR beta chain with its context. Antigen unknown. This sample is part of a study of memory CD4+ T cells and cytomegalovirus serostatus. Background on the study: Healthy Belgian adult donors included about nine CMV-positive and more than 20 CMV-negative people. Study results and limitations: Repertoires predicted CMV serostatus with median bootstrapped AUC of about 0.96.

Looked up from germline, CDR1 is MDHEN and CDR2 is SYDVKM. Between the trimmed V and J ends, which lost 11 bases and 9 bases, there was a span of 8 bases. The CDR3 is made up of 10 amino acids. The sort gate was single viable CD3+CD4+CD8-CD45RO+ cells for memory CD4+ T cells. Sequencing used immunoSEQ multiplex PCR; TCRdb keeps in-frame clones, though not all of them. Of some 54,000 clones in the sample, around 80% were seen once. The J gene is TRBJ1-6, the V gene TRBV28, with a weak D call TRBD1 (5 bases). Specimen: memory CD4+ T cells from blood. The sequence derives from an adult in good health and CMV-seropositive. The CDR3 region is CASGISPLHF. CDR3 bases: TGTGCCTCAGGGATTTCACCCCTCCACTTT.